Listed below are T cell receptor beta chains from one sample, sequenced in a study of shared clonotypes between healthy human individuals. Produced via immunoSEQ multiplex PCR; TCRdb's table is partial and in-frame only. Among millions of clones listed, around 90% were seen once. What was sequenced was naive CD4+ T cells sorted from blood. These receptors were collected from a young man in good health. CDR3s include the opening cysteine and the closing phenylalanine or tryptophan. D genes are given only for firm matches. Part of the rows lack a size; the others show once, few, many or a class for expanded clones.

v_call,d_call,clone_size,j_call,cdr3_aa,cdr3_nt
TRBV15,.,.,TRBJ2-5,CATSRDKTEVETQYF,TGTGCCACCAGCAGAGATAAGACAGAAGTGGAGACCCAGTACTTC
TRBV5-1,TRBD1,.,TRBJ2-7,CASSTGQSFEAYEQYF,TGCGCCAGCAGCACGGGACAGTCATTCGAAGCATACGAGCAGTACTTC
TRBV5-1,.,.,TRBJ2-5,CASSLVAGRYQETQYF,TGCGCCAGCAGCTTGGTGGCAGGGAGGTACCAAGAGACCCAGTACTTC
TRBV2,.,.,TRBJ2-4,CASSDWPGLAKNIQYF,TGTGCCAGCAGTGATTGGCCCGGTTTAGCCAAAAACATTCAGTACTTC
TRBV11-2,.,.,TRBJ2-1,CASSAITYNEQFF,TGTGCCAGCAGCGCCATCACCTACAATGAGCAGTTCTTC
TRBV11-3,.,.,TRBJ2-3,CASSLGRLTDTQYF,TGTGCCAGCAGCTTGGGTCGACTCACAGATACGCAGTATTTT
TRBV11-2,.,.,TRBJ2-5,CASSSLVGPTETQYF,TGTGCCAGCAGCTCCTTAGTAGGGCCAACGGAGACCCAGTACTTC
TRBV5-1,.,.,TRBJ2-1,CASSSATYNEQFF,TGCGCCAGCAGCTCGGCAACCTACAATGAGCAGTTCTTC
TRBV11-1,.,.,TRBJ2-1,CASSPQVLAWPNEQFF,TGTGCCAGCAGCCCGCAGGTCCTAGCCTGGCCCAATGAGCAGTTCTTC
TRBV28,TRBD1,.,TRBJ1-2,CASSSGQGGGYTF,TGTGCCAGCAGTTCCGGACAGGGTGGGGGCTACACCTTC
TRBV19,.,.,TRBJ1-4,CASSMQARGWAAEKLFF,TGTGCCAGTAGTATGCAGGCGAGGGGTTGGGCGGCTGAAAAACTGTTTTTT
TRBV29-1,TRBD1,.,TRBJ1-1,CSVERDSRNTEAFF,TGCAGCGTTGAGAGGGACAGCAGGAACACTGAAGCTTTCTTT
TRBV7-6,TRBD2,.,TRBJ2-3,CASSSLSGGLTDTQYF,TGTGCCAGCAGCTCCCTGTCGGGGGGGCTCACAGATACGCAGTATTTT
TRBV27,TRBD1,.,TRBJ1-1,CASRLLDRGNEAFF,TGTGCCAGCAGACTCCTTGACAGGGGGAATGAAGCTTTCTTT
TRBV5-1,TRBD1,.,TRBJ1-1,CASATGGPNTEAFF,TGCGCCAGTGCGACAGGGGGACCGAACACTGAAGCTTTCTTT
TRBV27,.,.,TRBJ2-5,CASRHNGGIGGETQYF,TGTGCCAGCAGGCACAATGGCGGGATAGGAGGAGAGACCCAGTACTTC
TRBV18,.,.,TRBJ2-7,CASSQNLGPGMGEQYF,TGTGCCAGCTCACAAAACCTGGGACCGGGAATGGGGGAGCAGTACTTC
TRBV2,TRBD2,.,TRBJ2-3,CASSVTSGGSTDTQYF,TGTGCCAGCAGTGTGACTAGCGGGGGGAGCACAGATACGCAGTATTTT
TRBV10-1,.,.,TRBJ2-3,CASSDGWEEGTDTQYF,TGCGCCAGCAGTGACGGTTGGGAGGAAGGCACAGATACGCAGTATTTT
TRBV28,.,.,TRBJ1-2,CASSQRAGYGYTF,TGTGCCAGCAGCCAAAGAGCGGGCTATGGCTACACCTTC
TRBV7-9,.,.,TRBJ2-2,CASSLVALTGELFF,TGTGCCAGCAGCTTAGTCGCCCTGACCGGGGAGCTGTTTTTT
TRBV7-3,.,.,TRBJ1-2,CASSAYTGHNYGYTF,TGTGCCAGCAGTGCCTACACGGGCCATAACTATGGCTACACCTTC
TRBV4-2,.,.,TRBJ2-3,CASSQDRGDTQYF,TGTGCCAGCAGCCAAGATAGGGGAGATACGCAGTATTTT
TRBV5-1,.,.,TRBJ2-5,CASTRSGQETQYF,TGCGCCAGCACGAGGTCCGGGCAAGAGACCCAGTACTTC
TRBV5-1,.,.,TRBJ1-5,CASSLESGNQPQHF,TGCGCCAGCAGCTTGGAATCGGGTAATCAGCCCCAGCATTTT
TRBV11-1,TRBD1,.,TRBJ2-2,CASSLLDRGAGELFF,TGTGCCAGCAGCTTACTGGACAGGGGTGCCGGGGAGCTGTTTTTT
TRBV2,.,.,TRBJ1-5,CASTPETAGGQPQHF,TGTGCCAGCACCCCCGAGACAGCTGGGGGGCAGCCCCAGCATTTT
TRBV5-1,TRBD2,.,TRBJ2-7,CASSLEASGNSYEQYF,TGCGCCAGCAGCTTGGAGGCTAGCGGGAACTCCTACGAGCAGTACTTC
TRBV28,.,.,TRBJ1-5,CASSKPLGTEGNQPQHF,TGTGCCAGCAGTAAACCCCTGGGGACCGAGGGCAATCAGCCCCAGCATTTT
TRBV6-1,.,.,TRBJ2-7,CASSEAPPWEQYF,TGTGCCAGCAGTGAAGCCCCCCCCTGGGAGCAGTACTTC
TRBV18,.,.,TRBJ1-5,CASSPNAGNQPQHF,TGTGCCAGCTCACCGAACGCCGGCAATCAGCCCCAGCATTTT
TRBV25-1,.,once,TRBJ1-1,CASSENRNTEAFF,TGTGCCAGCAGTGAGAACAGGAACACTGAAGCTTTCTTT
TRBV28,.,.,TRBJ2-7,CASSFPGGGAYEQYF,TGTGCCAGCAGTTTCCCCGGGGGTGGGGCCTACGAGCAGTACTTC
TRBV27,.,once,TRBJ1-1,CASSSPRGGNTEAFF,TGTGCCAGCAGTTCCCCCCGGGGCGGGAACACTGAAGCTTTCTTT
TRBV6-1,TRBD1,.,TRBJ2-3,CASREGQGISDTQYF,TGTGCCAGCAGGGAGGGACAGGGAATATCAGATACGCAGTATTTT
TRBV4-1,TRBD2,once,TRBJ2-1,CASSPWASGSAGEQFF,TGCGCCAGCAGCCCGTGGGCTAGCGGGAGTGCAGGTGAGCAGTTCTTC
TRBV19,.,.,TRBJ1-2,CASSLRLEGYTF,TGTGCCAGTAGCCTAAGACTGGAGGGCTACACCTTC
TRBV7-2,.,.,TRBJ1-1,CASSLGGPRGHTEAFF,TGTGCCAGCAGCTTAGGGGGACCGCGAGGGCACACTGAAGCTTTCTTT